These T cell receptor beta chains were read from a single sample in a study of identical twins. TCRdb processed the 5' RACE reads anew with MiXCR; each CDR3 protein has one entry. The table lists 200,000 or so distinct CDR3 sequences, about 7.5% of them singletons. The same sample was also studied in work on yellow fever vaccine responses in identical twins.

The specimen sequenced was memory (CD45RO+) T cells sorted from blood. Receptors originate from a woman aged 18 to 35 in good health. Both conserved end residues are part of each CDR3. A D gene is named only where the DNA matches it firmly. The size entry is marked missing in some rows and otherwise reads once, few, many or a size class.

v_gene: TRBV24-1
len: 16
abundance: few
j_gene: TRBJ2-1
d_gene: TRBD2
CDR3nt: TGTGCCACCAGTGATGCTAGCGGGGGAGACTACAATGAGCAGTTCTTC
CDR3aa: CATSDASGGDYNEQFF

v_gene: TRBV18
len: 14
abundance: -
j_gene: TRBJ2-1
d_gene: TRBD1
CDR3nt: TGTGCCAGCTCACTAGGACAGGCCATCTATGAGCAGTTCTTC
CDR3aa: CASSLGQAIYEQFF

v_gene: TRBV13
len: 20
abundance: -
j_gene: TRBJ2-2
d_gene: TRBD2
CDR3nt: TGTGCCAGCAGCCGCTATAATAGGACTAGCGGGAGAGAGGTCACCGGGGAGCTGTTTTTT
CDR3aa: CASSRYNRTSGREVTGELFF

v_gene: TRBV5-1
len: 13
abundance: many
j_gene: TRBJ2-3
d_gene: -
CDR3nt: TGCGCCAGCAGCATGGGTGGCACAGATACGCAGTATTTT
CDR3aa: CASSMGGTDTQYF

v_gene: TRBV28
len: 15
abundance: many
j_gene: TRBJ1-2
d_gene: -
CDR3nt: TGTGCCAGCAGTTTATCGGGGCAGAGGGCCTATGGCTACACCTTC
CDR3aa: CASSLSGQRAYGYTF

v_gene: TRBV10-3
len: 15
abundance: -
j_gene: TRBJ1-2
d_gene: TRBD1
CDR3nt: TGTGCCATCAGGGACACCGGGACAGGGGGAGCTGGCTACACCTTC
CDR3aa: CAIRDTGTGGAGYTF

v_gene: TRBV5-1
len: 14
abundance: few
j_gene: TRBJ2-2
d_gene: -
CDR3nt: TGCGCCAGCAGTGCTTCCCTAACCACCGGGGAGCTGTTTTTT
CDR3aa: CASSASLTTGELFF

v_gene: TRBV5-1
len: 17
abundance: few
j_gene: TRBJ2-1
d_gene: TRBD1
CDR3nt: TGCGCCAGCAGCTTAGTTACAGGGACAGTCTCCTACAATGAGCAGTTCTTC
CDR3aa: CASSLVTGTVSYNEQFF

v_gene: TRBV27
len: 15
abundance: few
j_gene: TRBJ2-7
d_gene: TRBD1
CDR3nt: TGTGCCAGCAGTTTACGCGGACAGGGGCAAGGCGAGCAGTACTTC
CDR3aa: CASSLRGQGQGEQYF

v_gene: TRBV9
len: 14
abundance: many
j_gene: TRBJ2-7
d_gene: -
CDR3nt: TGTGCCAGCAGCGTAGGTCGGGCCTCCTACGAGCAGTACTTC
CDR3aa: CASSVGRASYEQYF

v_gene: TRBV27
len: 15
abundance: -
j_gene: TRBJ2-7
d_gene: -
CDR3nt: TGTGCCAGCAGTCCGAACAGGCTGAGCTCCTACGAGCAGTACTTC
CDR3aa: CASSPNRLSSYEQYF

v_gene: TRBV5-1
len: 16
abundance: many
j_gene: TRBJ2-2
d_gene: -
CDR3nt: TGCGCCAGCAGCTTGGGTTCAGGGGCGAACACCGGGGAGCTGTTTTTT
CDR3aa: CASSLGSGANTGELFF

v_gene: TRBV5-1
len: 14
abundance: many
j_gene: TRBJ2-5
d_gene: -
CDR3nt: TGCGCCAGCAGCACTGGACAGATCCAAGAGACCCAGTACTTC
CDR3aa: CASSTGQIQETQYF

v_gene: TRBV29-1
len: 13
abundance: many
j_gene: TRBJ1-4
d_gene: -
CDR3nt: TGCAGCAGCCGGGATTCGGGAGGGGAAAAACTGTTTTTT
CDR3aa: CSSRDSGGEKLFF

v_gene: TRBV6-2/TRBV6-3
len: 16
abundance: many
j_gene: TRBJ2-3
d_gene: TRBD1
CDR3nt: TGTGCCAGCAGTTACTCCGGGACAGGGTCCCAAGATACGCAGTATTTT
CDR3aa: CASSYSGTGSQDTQYF

v_gene: TRBV11-2
len: 15
abundance: few
j_gene: TRBJ2-5
d_gene: -
CDR3nt: TGTGCCAGCAGCTATAGACTGATAGGGGAAGAGACCCAGTACTTC
CDR3aa: CASSYRLIGEETQYF

v_gene: TRBV20-1
len: 16
abundance: many
j_gene: TRBJ2-3
d_gene: TRBD2
CDR3nt: TGCAGTGCTATTAGCGGGGGGGAGAAAAGCACAGATACGCAGTATTTT
CDR3aa: CSAISGGEKSTDTQYF

v_gene: TRBV29-1
len: 13
abundance: many
j_gene: TRBJ2-5
d_gene: -
CDR3nt: TGCAGCGTTAGAAGGGGATATCAAGAGACCCAGTACTTC
CDR3aa: CSVRRGYQETQYF

v_gene: TRBV6-5
len: 17
abundance: many
j_gene: TRBJ2-6
d_gene: -
CDR3nt: TGTGCCAGCAGTCTACACGAGGGGGGGACTGGGGCCAACGTCCTGACTTTC
CDR3aa: CASSLHEGGTGANVLTF

v_gene: TRBV20-1
len: 14
abundance: many
j_gene: TRBJ2-2
d_gene: TRBD2
CDR3nt: TGCAGTGCTAGTCCCGCTAGCGGGACCGGGGAGCTGTTTTTT
CDR3aa: CSASPASGTGELFF